This TCR beta chain was recovered during a study of T cells in Graves' hyperthyroidism and ophthalmopathy. This clonotype was seen ten or more times. Germline V gives CDR1 MGHDK, CDR2 SYGVNS. V lost 2 bases to trimming and J lost 0 bases, with 8 bases between them. This CDR3 comprises 15 residues. TCR beta CDR3 region amplification was performed from RNA transcripts. A first-round RT-PCR of the TCR CDR3 used the HTBI primer set. MiXCR was run by TCRdb on the multiplex PCR reads, yielding one entry per CDR3 protein. The table includes 150,000 to 200,000 distinct CDR3 sequences, over 15% detected once. The source is a woman aged 45 to 65 with Graves' hyperthyroidism. The rearrangement uses TRBV25-1 and TRBJ2-1; possibly TRBD2 for D (5 bases). Material for sequencing was blood. CDR3: CASSELTNSYNEQFF. In nucleotides, the CDR3 is TGTGCCAGCAGTGAACTGACTAACTCCTACAATGAGCAGTTCTTC.